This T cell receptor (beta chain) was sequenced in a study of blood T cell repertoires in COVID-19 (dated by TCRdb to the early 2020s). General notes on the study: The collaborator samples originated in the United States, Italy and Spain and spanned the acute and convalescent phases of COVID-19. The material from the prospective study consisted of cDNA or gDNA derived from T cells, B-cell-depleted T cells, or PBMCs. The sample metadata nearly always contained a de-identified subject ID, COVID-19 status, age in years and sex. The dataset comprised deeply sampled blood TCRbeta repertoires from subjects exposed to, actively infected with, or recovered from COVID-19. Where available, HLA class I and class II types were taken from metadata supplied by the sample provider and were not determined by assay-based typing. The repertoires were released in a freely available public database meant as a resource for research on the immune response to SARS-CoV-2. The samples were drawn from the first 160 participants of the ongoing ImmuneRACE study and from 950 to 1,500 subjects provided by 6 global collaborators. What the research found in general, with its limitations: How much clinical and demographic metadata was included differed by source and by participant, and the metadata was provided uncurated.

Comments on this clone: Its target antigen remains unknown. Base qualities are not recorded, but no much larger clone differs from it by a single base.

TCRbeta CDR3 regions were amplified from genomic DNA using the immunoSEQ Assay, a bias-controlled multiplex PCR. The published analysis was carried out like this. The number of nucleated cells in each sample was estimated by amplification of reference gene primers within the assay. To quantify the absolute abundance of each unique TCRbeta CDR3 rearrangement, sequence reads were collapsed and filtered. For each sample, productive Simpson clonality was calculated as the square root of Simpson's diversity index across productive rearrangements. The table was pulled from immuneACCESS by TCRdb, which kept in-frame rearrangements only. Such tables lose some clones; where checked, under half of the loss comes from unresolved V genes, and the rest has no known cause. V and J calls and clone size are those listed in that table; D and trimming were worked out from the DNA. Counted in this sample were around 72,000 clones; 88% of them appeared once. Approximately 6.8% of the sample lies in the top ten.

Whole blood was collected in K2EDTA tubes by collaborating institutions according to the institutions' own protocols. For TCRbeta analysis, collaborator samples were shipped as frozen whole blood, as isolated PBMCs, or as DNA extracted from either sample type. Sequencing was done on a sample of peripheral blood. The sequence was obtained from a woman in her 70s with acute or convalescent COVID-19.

The CDR3: CASSLWRGGYHNEQFF. The DNA sequence is given as TGTGCCAGCAGCTTATGGCGGGGGGGCTACCACAATGAGCAGTTCTTC. Recombination joined TRBV7-9 with TRBJ2-1, with 9 bases matching TRBD2. As encoded in the germline V gene (reference sequence), CDR1 is SEHNR while CDR2 is FQNEAQ. The CDR3 runs 16 amino acids, cysteine and phenylalanine included. The sequence is cut down to CDR3 DNA, 48 bases in frame from base 1. Unmatched junction bases come to 7, with V trimmed by 2 bases and J by 5 bases.